The following is a T cell receptor beta chain sequence with its context. The ends were cut back, 8 bases at V and 10 bases at J, with 15 bases in the middle. The CDR3 covers 12 residues. The germline V gene encodes CDR1 SGHAT and CDR2 FQNNGV. The TCR beta CDR3 regions underwent amplification using RNA transcripts as the source. HTBI primers were used for first-round RT-PCR of the TCR CDR3. TCRdb reanalysed the multiplex PCR reads using MiXCR and keeps one entry per CDR3 protein. Of hundreds of thousands of distinct CDR3 sequences listed, about 20% were seen once; the top ten hold approximately 50%. This sample is part of a study of T cells in Graves' hyperthyroidism and ophthalmopathy.

The chain joins TRBV11-2 to TRBJ2-1; weak D call: TRBD2 (6 bases). This TCR was sampled from a man aged 40-50 years with Graves' ophthalmopathy. The sequenced material came from blood. CDR3 region: CASGGAGLEQFF. In DNA, the CDR3 is TGTGCCAGCGGGGGAGCGGGTTTAGAGCAGTTCTTC.